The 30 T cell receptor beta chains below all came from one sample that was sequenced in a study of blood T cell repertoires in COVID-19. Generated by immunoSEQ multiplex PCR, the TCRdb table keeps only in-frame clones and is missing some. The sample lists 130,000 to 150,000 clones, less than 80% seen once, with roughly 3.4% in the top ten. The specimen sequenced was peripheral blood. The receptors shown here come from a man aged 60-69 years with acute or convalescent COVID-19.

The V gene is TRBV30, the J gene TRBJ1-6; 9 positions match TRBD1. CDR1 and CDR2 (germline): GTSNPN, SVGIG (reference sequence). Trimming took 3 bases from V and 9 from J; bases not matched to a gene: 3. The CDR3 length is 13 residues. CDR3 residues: CAWRETGGSPLHF. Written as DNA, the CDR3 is TGTGCCTGGAGAGAGACAGGGGGTTCACCCCTCCACTTT.

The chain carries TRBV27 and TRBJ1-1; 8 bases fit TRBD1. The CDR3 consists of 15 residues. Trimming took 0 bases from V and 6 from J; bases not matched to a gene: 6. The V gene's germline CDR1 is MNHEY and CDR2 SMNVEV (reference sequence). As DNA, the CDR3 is TGTGCCAGCAGTTTATCCGGGACAGGTGGGGCTGAAGCTTTCTTT. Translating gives CASSLSGTGGAEAFF.

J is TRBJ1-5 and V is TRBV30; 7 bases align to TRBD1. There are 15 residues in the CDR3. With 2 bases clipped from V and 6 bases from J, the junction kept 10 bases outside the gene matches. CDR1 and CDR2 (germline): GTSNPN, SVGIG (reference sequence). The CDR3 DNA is TGTGCCTGGAGTACTTTCAACAGGGGTGGTCAGCCCCAGCATTTT. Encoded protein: CAWSTFNRGGQPQHF.

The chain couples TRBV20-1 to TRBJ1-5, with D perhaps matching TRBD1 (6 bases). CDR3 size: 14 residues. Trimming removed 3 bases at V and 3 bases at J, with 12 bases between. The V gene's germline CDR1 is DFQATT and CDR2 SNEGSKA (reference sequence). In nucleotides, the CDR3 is TGCAGTGCTAGTATCGGACAGAACAATCAGCCCCAGCATTTT. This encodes CSASIGQNNQPQHF.

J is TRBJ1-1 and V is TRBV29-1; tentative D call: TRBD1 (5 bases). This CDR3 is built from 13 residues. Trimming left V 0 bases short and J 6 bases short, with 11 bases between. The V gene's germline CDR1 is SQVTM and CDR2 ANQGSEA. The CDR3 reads CSVEDVQGSEAFF. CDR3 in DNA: TGCAGCGTTGAAGACGTGCAGGGCTCTGAAGCTTTCTTT.

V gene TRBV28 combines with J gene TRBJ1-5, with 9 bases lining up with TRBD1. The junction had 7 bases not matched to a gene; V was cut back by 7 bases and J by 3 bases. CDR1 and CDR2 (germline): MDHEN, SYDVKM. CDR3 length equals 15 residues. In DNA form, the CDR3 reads TGTGCCAGCACCCTTGACAGGGGGAACAATCAGCCCCAGCATTTT. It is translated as CASTLDRGNNQPQHF.

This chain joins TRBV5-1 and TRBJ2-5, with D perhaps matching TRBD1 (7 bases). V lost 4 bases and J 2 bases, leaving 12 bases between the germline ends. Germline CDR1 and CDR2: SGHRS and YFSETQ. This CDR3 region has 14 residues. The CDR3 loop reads CASSRGTAQETQYF. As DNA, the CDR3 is TGCGCCAGCAGCCGCGGGACAGCGCAAGAGACCCAGTACTTC. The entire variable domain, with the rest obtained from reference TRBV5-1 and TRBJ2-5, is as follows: KAGVTQTPRYLIKTRGQQVTLSCSPISGHRSVSWYQQTPGQGLQFLFEYFSETQRNKGNFPGRFSGRQFSNSRSEMNVSTLELGDSALYLCASSRGTAQETQYFGPGTRLLVL.

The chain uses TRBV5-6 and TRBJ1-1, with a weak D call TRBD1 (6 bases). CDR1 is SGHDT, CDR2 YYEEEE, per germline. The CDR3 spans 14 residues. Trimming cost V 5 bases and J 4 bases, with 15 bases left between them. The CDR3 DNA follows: TGTGCCAGCAGATCGGGACACAGTAGCACTGAAGCTTTCTTT. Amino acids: CASRSGHSSTEAFF.

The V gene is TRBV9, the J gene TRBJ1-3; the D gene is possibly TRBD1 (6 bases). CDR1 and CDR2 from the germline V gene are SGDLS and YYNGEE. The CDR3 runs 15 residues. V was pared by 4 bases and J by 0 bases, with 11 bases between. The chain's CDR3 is CASSSTGISGNTIYF. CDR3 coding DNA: TGTGCCAGCAGCTCTACAGGGATCTCTGGAAACACCATATATTTT.

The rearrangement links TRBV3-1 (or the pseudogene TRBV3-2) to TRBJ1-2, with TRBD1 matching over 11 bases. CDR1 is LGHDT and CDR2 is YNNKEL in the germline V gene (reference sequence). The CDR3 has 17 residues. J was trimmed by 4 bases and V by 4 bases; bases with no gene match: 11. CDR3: CASSPGTGGVFSYGYTF. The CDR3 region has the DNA TGTGCCAGCAGCCCGGGGACAGGGGGGGTTTTTTCCTATGGCTACACCTTC.

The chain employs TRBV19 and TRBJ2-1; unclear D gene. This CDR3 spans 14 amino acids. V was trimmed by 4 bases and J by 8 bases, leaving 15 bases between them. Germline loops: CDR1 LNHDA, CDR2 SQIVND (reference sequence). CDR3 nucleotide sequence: TGTGCCAGTAGTACCCCCGGTGGTTCGGATGAGCAGTTCTTC. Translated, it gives CASSTPGGSDEQFF.

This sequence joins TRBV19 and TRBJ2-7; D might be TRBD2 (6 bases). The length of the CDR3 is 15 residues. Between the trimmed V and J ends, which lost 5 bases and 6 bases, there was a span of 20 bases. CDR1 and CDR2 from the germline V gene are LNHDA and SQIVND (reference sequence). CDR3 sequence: CASSPYAGSAPEQYF. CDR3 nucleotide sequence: TGTGCCAGTAGTCCTTATGCGGGATCAGCCCCCGAGCAGTACTTC.

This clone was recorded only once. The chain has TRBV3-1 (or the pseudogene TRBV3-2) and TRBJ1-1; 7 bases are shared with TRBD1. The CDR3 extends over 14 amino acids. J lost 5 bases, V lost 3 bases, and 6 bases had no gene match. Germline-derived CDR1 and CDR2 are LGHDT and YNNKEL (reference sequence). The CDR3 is CASSQNRGGTEAFF. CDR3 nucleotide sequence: TGTGCCAGCAGCCAGAACAGGGGAGGTACTGAAGCTTTCTTT.

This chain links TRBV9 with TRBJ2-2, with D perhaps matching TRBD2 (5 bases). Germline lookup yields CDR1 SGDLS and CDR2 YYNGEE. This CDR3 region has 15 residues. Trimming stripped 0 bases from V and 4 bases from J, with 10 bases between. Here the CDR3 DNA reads TGTGCCAGCAGCGTAGGGGCTAGCATCACCGGGGAGCTGTTTTTT. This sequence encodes CASSVGASITGELFF.

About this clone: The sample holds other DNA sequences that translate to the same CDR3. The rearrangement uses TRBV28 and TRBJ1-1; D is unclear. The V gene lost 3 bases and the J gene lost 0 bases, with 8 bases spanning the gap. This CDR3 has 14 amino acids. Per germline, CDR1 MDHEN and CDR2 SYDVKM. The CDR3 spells CASSLGGLNTEAFF. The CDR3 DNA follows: TGTGCCAGCAGTTTGGGAGGACTGAACACTGAAGCTTTCTTT.

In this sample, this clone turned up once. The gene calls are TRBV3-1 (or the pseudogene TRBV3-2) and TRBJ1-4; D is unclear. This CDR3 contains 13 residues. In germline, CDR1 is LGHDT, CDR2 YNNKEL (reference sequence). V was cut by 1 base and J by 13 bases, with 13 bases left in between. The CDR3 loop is CASSQVEAEGLFF. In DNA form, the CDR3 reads TGTGCCAGCAGCCAAGTCGAGGCGGAGGGACTGTTTTTT.

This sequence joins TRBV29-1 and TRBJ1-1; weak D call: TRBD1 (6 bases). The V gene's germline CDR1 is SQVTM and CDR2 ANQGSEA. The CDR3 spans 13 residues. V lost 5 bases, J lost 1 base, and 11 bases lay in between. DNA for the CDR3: TGCAGCGTTCGACAGGCGTCGAACACTGAAGCTTTCTTT. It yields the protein CSVRQASNTEAFF.

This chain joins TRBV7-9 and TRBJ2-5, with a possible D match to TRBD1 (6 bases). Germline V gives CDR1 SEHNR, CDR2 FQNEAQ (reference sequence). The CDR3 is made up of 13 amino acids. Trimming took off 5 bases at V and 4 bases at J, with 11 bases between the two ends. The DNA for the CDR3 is TGTGCCAGCAGCCTCCGGGACACAGAGACCCAGTACTTC. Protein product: CASSLRDTETQYF.

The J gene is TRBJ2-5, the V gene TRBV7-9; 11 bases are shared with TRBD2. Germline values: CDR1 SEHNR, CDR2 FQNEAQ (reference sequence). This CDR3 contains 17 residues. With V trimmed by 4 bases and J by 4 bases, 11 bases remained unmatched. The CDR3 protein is CASSSNSGRGSRETQYF. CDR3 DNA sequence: TGTGCCAGCAGCTCTAATAGCGGGAGGGGGTCCCGAGAGACCCAGTACTTC.

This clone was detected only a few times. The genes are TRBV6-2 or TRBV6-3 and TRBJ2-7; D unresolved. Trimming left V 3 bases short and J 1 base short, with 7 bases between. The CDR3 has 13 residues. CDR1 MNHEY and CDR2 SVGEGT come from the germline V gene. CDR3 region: CASSYLTSYEQYF. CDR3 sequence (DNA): TGTGCCAGCAGTTATCTCACTTCCTACGAGCAGTACTTC.

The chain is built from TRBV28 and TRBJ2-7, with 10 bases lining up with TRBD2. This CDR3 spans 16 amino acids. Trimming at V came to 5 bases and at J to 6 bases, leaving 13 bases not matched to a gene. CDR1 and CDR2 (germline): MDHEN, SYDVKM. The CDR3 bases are TGTGCCAGCAGTGTCCACTCGAGCGGGAGGGCCGTCGAGCAGTACTTC. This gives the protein CASSVHSSGRAVEQYF.

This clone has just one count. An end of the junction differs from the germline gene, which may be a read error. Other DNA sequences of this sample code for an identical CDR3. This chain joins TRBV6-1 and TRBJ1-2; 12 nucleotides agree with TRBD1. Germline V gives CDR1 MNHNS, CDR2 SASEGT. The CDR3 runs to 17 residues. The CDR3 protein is CASSETGQGAVHYGYTF. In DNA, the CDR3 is TGTGCCAGCAGTGAAACGGGACAGGGGGCCGTCCACTATGGTTACACCTTC.

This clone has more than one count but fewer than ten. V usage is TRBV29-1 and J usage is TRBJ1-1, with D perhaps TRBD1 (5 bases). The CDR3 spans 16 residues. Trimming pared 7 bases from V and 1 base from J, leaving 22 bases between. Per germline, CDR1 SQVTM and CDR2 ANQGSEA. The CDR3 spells CSASVGPITKNTEAFF. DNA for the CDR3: TGCAGCGCAAGTGTGGGGCCAATAACGAAGAACACTGAAGCTTTCTTT.

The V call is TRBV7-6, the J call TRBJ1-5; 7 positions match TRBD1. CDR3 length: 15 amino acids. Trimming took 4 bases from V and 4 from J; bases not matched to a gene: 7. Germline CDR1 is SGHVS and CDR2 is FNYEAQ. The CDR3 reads CASSSRTGQNQPQHF. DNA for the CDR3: TGTGCCAGCAGCTCAAGGACAGGCCAAAATCAGCCCCAGCATTTT.

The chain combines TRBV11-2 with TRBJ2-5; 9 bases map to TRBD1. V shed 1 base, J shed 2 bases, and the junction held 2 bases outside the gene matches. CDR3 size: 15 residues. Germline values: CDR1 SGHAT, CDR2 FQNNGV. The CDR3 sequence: CASSLGGQGQETQYF. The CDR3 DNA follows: TGTGCCAGCAGCTTAGGAGGACAGGGGCAAGAGACCCAGTACTTC.

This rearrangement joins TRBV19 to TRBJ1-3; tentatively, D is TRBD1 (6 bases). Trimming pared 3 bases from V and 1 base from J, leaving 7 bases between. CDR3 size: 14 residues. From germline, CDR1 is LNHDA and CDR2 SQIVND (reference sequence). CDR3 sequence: CASSIGQSGNTIYF. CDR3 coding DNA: TGTGCCAGTAGTATTGGACAGTCTGGAAACACCATATATTTT.

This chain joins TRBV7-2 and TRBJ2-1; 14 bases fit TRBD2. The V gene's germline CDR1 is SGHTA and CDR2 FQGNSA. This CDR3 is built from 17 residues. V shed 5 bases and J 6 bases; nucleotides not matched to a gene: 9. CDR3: CASSPRLAGGRGNEQFF. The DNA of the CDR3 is TGTGCCAGCAGCCCCCGACTAGCGGGAGGGCGGGGCAATGAGCAGTTCTTC.

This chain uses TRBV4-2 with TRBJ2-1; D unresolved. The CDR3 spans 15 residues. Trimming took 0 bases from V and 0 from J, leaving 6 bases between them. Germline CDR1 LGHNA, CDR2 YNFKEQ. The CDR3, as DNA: TGTGCCAGCAGCCAAGACGCGAACTCCTACAATGAGCAGTTCTTC. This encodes CASSQDANSYNEQFF.

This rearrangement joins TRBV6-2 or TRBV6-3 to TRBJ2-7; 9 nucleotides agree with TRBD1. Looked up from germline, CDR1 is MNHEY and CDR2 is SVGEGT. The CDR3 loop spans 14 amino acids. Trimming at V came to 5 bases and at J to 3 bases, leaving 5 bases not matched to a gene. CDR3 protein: CASSEDRGYYEQYF. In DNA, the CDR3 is TGTGCCAGCAGTGAGGACAGGGGCTACTACGAGCAGTACTTC.

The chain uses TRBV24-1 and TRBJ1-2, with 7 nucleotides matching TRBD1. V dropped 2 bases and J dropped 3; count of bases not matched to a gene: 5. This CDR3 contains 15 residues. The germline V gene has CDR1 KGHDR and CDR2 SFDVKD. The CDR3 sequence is CATSDYRGRDYGYTF. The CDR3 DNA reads TGTGCCACCAGTGATTACAGGGGACGGGACTATGGCTACACCTTC.